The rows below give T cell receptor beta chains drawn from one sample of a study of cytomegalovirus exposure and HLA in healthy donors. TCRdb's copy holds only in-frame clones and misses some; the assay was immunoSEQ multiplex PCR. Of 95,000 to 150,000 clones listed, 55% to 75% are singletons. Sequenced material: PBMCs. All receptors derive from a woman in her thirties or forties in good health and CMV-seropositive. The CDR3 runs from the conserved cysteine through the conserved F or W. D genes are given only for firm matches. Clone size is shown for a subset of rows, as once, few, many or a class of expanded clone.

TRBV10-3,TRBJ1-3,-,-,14,CAISPTGLANTIYF,TGTGCCATCAGTCCTACAGGGCTTGCGAACACCATATATTTT
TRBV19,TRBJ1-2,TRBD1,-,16,CASSPGQGARNYGYTF,TGTGCCAGTAGTCCAGGACAGGGGGCGCGAAACTATGGCTACACCTTC
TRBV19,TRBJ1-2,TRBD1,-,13,CASGQGLNYGYTF,TGTGCCAGTGGACAGGGGTTGAACTATGGCTACACCTTC
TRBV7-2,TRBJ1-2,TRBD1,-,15,CASSLGQGNMGGYTF,TGTGCCAGCAGCTTGGGACAGGGGAATATGGGTGGCTACACCTTC
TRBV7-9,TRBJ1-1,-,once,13,CASSFRSTGEAFF,TGTGCCAGCAGCTTCAGATCTACCGGGGAAGCTTTCTTT
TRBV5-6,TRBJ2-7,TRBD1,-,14,CASSFGTGGREQYF,TGTGCCAGCAGCTTCGGGACAGGGGGCAGGGAGCAGTACTTC
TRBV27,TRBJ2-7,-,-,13,CASSLDSYYEQYF,TGTGCCAGCAGTTTAGACAGCTACTACGAGCAGTACTTC
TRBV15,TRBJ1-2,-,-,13,CATSGDSAYGYTF,TGTGCCACCAGTGGCGACAGTGCCTATGGCTACACCTTC
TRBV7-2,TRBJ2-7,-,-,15,CASSFDPGRPYEQYF,TGTGCCAGCAGCTTTGATCCAGGGAGGCCCTACGAGCAGTACTTC
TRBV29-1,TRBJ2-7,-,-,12,CSVVADIYEQYF,TGCAGCGTTGTAGCGGACATCTACGAGCAGTACTTC
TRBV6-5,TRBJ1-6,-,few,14,CASRPADSFEPLHF,TGTGCCAGCAGGCCCGCGGATTCTTTCGAACCCCTCCACTTT
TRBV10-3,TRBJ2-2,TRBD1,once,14,CAISATGGTGELFF,TGTGCCATCAGCGCGACAGGGGGTACCGGGGAGCTGTTTTTT
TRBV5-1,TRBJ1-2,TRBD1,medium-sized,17,CASSWTPGTGRNYGYTF,TGCGCCAGCAGCTGGACGCCCGGGACAGGGAGAAACTATGGCTACACCTTC
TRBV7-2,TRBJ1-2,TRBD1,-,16,CASSTRQGAINYGYTF,TGTGCCAGCAGCACCCGACAGGGGGCGATTAACTATGGCTACACCTTC
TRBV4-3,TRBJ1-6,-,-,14,CASSRGTGNSPLHF,TGCGCCAGCAGCCGTGGCACGGGGAATTCACCCCTCCACTTT
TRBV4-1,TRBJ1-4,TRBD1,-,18,CASSQDLGQFATNEKLFF,TGCGCCAGCAGCCAAGATCTGGGACAGTTTGCAACTAATGAAAAACTGTTTTTT
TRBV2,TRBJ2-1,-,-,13,CASRIERRNEQFF,TGTGCCAGCAGGATCGAGCGGCGGAATGAGCAGTTCTTC
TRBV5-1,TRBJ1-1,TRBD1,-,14,CASSRGTGGSEAFF,TGCGCCAGCAGCCGAGGGACAGGGGGGTCTGAAGCTTTCTTT
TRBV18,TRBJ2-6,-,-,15,CASSPTSSGANVLTF,TGTGCCAGCTCACCCACTAGCTCTGGGGCCAACGTCCTGACTTTC
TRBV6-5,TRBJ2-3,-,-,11,CASSAQDTQYF,TGTGCCAGCAGTGCGCAAGATACGCAGTATTTT